A selection of T cell receptor beta chains follows, all from one sample in a study of cytotoxic CD8 clonotypes in ibrutinib-treated CLL. Libraries were prepared by immunoSEQ multiplex PCR; TCRdb keeps only in-frame clonotypes and omits some of them. The repertoire holds a few hundred thousand clones, with 80% as singletons. The sample here was PBMCs, taken before ibrutinib treatment. The receptors were gathered from a human donor with chronic lymphocytic leukemia. Both conserved end residues are part of each CDR3. D genes are given only for firm matches. Part of the rows lack a size; the others show once, few, many or a class for expanded clones.

j_call clone_size d_call v_call cdr3_length cdr3_nt cdr3_aa
TRBJ2-2 - - TRBV5-1 15 TGCGCCAGCAGCTTGAGTACGATCGGCACCGGGGAGCTGTTTTTT CASSLSTIGTGELFF
TRBJ2-1 - - TRBV15 12 TGTGCCACCAGCAGAGATCGTGGTGAGCAGTTCTTC CATSRDRGEQFF
TRBJ1-2 - - TRBV18 15 TGTGCCAGCTCACCACAGACAGGATCTCCCTATGGCTACACCTTC CASSPQTGSPYGYTF
TRBJ2-5 - - TRBV5-1 14 TGCGCCAGCAGCTTGGTAGGGAGTGAGGAGACCCAGTACTTC CASSLVGSEETQYF
TRBJ1-1 - - TRBV13 13 TGTGCCAGCAGCTTTGGAATAATCACTGAAGCTTTCTTT CASSFGIITEAFF
TRBJ2-7 - - TRBV7-6 15 TGTGCCAGCAGCGGAACTATTCGGCCCTCTGATGAGCAGTACTTC CASSGTIRPSDEQYF
TRBJ2-5 - - TRBV5-1 13 TGCGCCAGCAGCTTGGATGGAAAGCCGGCCCAGTACTTC CASSLDGKPAQYF
TRBJ2-7 - - TRBV9 15 TGTGCCAGCAGCGTAGCTATAGGAACGTCCTACGAGCAGTACTTC CASSVAIGTSYEQYF
TRBJ2-5 - - TRBV6-6 13 TGTGCCAGCAGTCCCCCCGGGCAAGAGACCCAGTACTTC CASSPPGQETQYF
TRBJ2-3 - - TRBV30 13 TGTGCCTTGAGAGGGTTGGGCACAGATACGCAGTATTTT CALRGLGTDTQYF
TRBJ2-1 - - TRBV7-9 12 TGTGCCAGCAGCCTAGGACACCATGAGCAGTTCTTC CASSLGHHEQFF
TRBJ1-4 - - TRBV7-6 14 TGTGCCAGCAGCTTAGGGGAGGACGACGAAAAACTGTTTTTT CASSLGEDDEKLFF
TRBJ2-1 - TRBD2 TRBV29-1 15 TGCAGCGTTGCCCCAGGACTAGCGAGATACAATGAGCAGTTCTTC CSVAPGLARYNEQFF
TRBJ2-7 - TRBD1 TRBV28 13 TGTGCCAGCAGCAGAGGACAGGGTGGCGAGCAGTACTTC CASSRGQGGEQYF
TRBJ2-3 - TRBD2 TRBV9 18 TGTGCCAGCAGCGAGACGGTGACCGGGACTAGCGCCACAGATACGCAGTATTTT CASSETVTGTSATDTQYF
TRBJ2-7 - TRBD1 TRBV10-3 13 TGTGCCACCGGGGGACAGGGGGACTACGAGCAGTACTTC CATGGQGDYEQYF
TRBJ1-1 few - TRBV30 12 TGTGCCTGGAGCCCCCAAGGCACTGAAGCTTTCTTT CAWSPQGTEAFF
TRBJ2-4 - - TRBV7-8 16 TGTGCCAGCAGCTTTGAGAGGTTGCTAGCCAAAAACATTCAGTACTTC CASSFERLLAKNIQYF
TRBJ2-1 - TRBD2 TRBV25-1 15 TGTGCCAGCAGTAGAGCGGGAGAGCCCTACAATGAGCAGTTCTTC CASSRAGEPYNEQFF
TRBJ2-5 - TRBD2 TRBV4-2 17 TGTGCCAGCAGCCAAGTTACTAGCGGGAGGGCCAGGGAGACCCAGTACTTC CASSQVTSGRARETQYF
TRBJ1-1 - - TRBV18 15 TGTGCCAGCTCACCAGCGGGAAGATCGAGGACTGAAGCTTTCTTT CASSPAGRSRTEAFF
TRBJ2-5 - - TRBV6-6 15 TGTGCCAGCAGTTACTCCCCCGGGGACCAAGAGACCCAGTACTTC CASSYSPGDQETQYF
TRBJ1-2 - TRBD1 TRBV9 15 TGTGCCAGCAGCTCCCAACGGGACAGCCGTTATGGCTACACCTTC CASSSQRDSRYGYTF
TRBJ2-1 - TRBD2 TRBV5-8 17 TGTGCCAGCAGCTTGCAAGTAGCGGGAGATATAGGCAATGAGCAGTTCTTC CASSLQVAGDIGNEQFF
TRBJ1-1 - - TRBV5-1 14 TGCGCCAGCAGTTCGAGGCAGGGGAACACTGAAGCTTTCTTT CASSSRQGNTEAFF
TRBJ2-1 - TRBD2 TRBV6-5 13 TGTGCCAGCACCCAGACTAGCGGCAATGAGCAGTTCTTC CASTQTSGNEQFF
TRBJ2-2 - - TRBV29-1 14 TGCAGCGTTGATTCCCAGGCGAACACCGGGGAGCTGTTTTTT CSVDSQANTGELFF
TRBJ2-7 - TRBD2 TRBV7-2 15 TGTGCCAGCAGCTTTCCTAGCGGACTCTCCTACGAGCAGTACTTC CASSFPSGLSYEQYF
TRBJ2-1 - - TRBV14 17 TGTGCCAGCAGCCAAGTTCGGTCCAGGGGCCCCTACAATGAGCAGTTCTTC CASSQVRSRGPYNEQFF
TRBJ2-3 - - TRBV7-2 15 TGTGCCAGCAGCTTAGATTTCGGACTCACAGATACGCAGTATTTT CASSLDFGLTDTQYF
TRBJ1-5 - TRBD1 TRBV29-1 13 TGCAGCGTCCGAGACAGGGACCATCAGCCCCAGCATTTT CSVRDRDHQPQHF
TRBJ2-7 - - TRBV5-1 15 TGCGCCAGCGGGAAACAGGGATCTCTTACCTACGAGCAGTACTTC CASGKQGSLTYEQYF
TRBJ2-7 - - TRBV5-1 13 TGCGCCAGCAGCTTGGGTCAGGGTGTGGAGCAGTACTTC CASSLGQGVEQYF
TRBJ2-3 - TRBD2 TRBV5-6 17 TGTGCCAGCAGCTACGATCCGGGACTAGCGTCCTCAGATACGCAGTATTTT CASSYDPGLASSDTQYF
TRBJ2-7 - TRBD2 TRBV5-4 14 TGTGCCAGCAGCTGGGGGGGAGGGTGGAACGAGCAGTACTTC CASSWGGGWNEQYF
TRBJ2-7 - - TRBV15 15 TGTGCCACCAGCAGAGACTCAGACTCCTCCTACGAGCAGTACTTC CATSRDSDSSYEQYF
TRBJ2-5 - - TRBV5-6 12 TGTGCCAGCAGCTTTGACCAAGAGACCCAGTACTTC CASSFDQETQYF
TRBJ1-5 - - TRBV28 15 TGTGCCAGCAGTTTAGGGACGGTTAGCAATCAGCCCCAGCATTTT CASSLGTVSNQPQHF
TRBJ2-7 - - TRBV14 15 TGTGCCAGCAGCCAAGGGTTCTCGGGACTCTACGAGCAGTACTTC CASSQGFSGLYEQYF
TRBJ2-5 - TRBD2 TRBV30 15 TGTGCCTGGACTCTACCTAGCGGGAGGAGCGAGACCCAGTACTTC CAWTLPSGRSETQYF
TRBJ1-2 few TRBD1 TRBV4-1 14 TGCGCCAGCAGCCAAGAGGACAGGGTAAATGGCTACACCTTC CASSQEDRVNGYTF
TRBJ2-5 once TRBD1 TRBV19 17 TGTGCCAGTAGTATAGCCCGACAGGGGGTCTACCAAGAGACCCAGTACTTC CASSIARQGVYQETQYF
TRBJ1-1 - - TRBV5-1 15 TGCGCCAGCAGCTTCACGGGGAGTGGAGACACTGAAGCTTTCTTT CASSFTGSGDTEAFF